The table lists the clone carrying this T cell receptor beta chain with many counts. Its target is not known. In the library, individual cDNA molecules carried attached unique molecular identifiers. Each CDR3 protein gets one entry after TCRdb re-called the 5' RACE reads with MiXCR. The sample carries 21,000 or so distinct CDR3 sequences, about 5.2% recorded once. This specimen comes from a study of early T cells in non-severe SARS-CoV-2 infection. About the research overall: With bulk RNA from unsorted whole blood as input, sequencing yielded unpaired chains. Findings and limits, study-wide: Anti-spike CD8 specificities were favored by VDJdb matching, whose results missed private and CD4 specificities.

CDR3 length: 15 amino acids. Trimming took off 5 bases at V and 12 bases at J, with 23 bases between the two ends. CDR1 LGHNA and CDR2 YNFKEQ come from the germline V gene. The sample taken for sequencing was whole blood. This TCR came from an adult who was a healthcare worker with PCR-confirmed SARS-CoV-2 infection or an uninfected control (not recorded which). The gene calls are TRBV4-2 and TRBJ2-1, with D possibly matching TRBD2 (6 bases). Here the CDR3 DNA reads TGTGCCAGCAGCGGGGTATCAGGGACTGACGGAACGCAGTTCTTC. Encoded protein: CASSGVSGTDGTQFF.